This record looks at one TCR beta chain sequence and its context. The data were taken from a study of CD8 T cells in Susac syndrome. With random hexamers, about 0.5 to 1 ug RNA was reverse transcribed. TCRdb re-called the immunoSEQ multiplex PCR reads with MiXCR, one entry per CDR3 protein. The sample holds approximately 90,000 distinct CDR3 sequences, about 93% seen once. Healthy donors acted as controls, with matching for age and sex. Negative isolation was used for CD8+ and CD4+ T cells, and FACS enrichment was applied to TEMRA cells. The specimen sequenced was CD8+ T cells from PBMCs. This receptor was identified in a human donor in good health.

CDR3 sequence: CASSPYPGTGSNQPQHF. DNA for the CDR3: TGCGCCAGCAGCCCATACCCCGGGACAGGGAGCAATCAGCCCCAGCATTTT. This chain joins TRBV4-1 and TRBJ1-5; 9 bases are shared with TRBD1. CDR1 and CDR2 from the germline V gene are MGHRA and YSYEKL. There are 17 residues in the CDR3. V trimming: 4 bases; J trimming: 1 base; junction bases outside the gene matches: 8.